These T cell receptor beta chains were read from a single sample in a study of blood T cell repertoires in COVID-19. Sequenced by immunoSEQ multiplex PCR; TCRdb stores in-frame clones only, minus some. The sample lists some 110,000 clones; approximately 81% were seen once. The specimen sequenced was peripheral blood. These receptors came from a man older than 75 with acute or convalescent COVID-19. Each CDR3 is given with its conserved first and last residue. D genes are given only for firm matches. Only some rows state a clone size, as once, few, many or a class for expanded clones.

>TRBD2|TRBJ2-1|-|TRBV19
TGTGCCAGTAGCGTTAGTATCGGCGGGAGTGTTCAGTTCTTC
CASSVSIGGSVQFF
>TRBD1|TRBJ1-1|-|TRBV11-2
TGTGCCAGCAGCTTAACCACGACAGGGCCCACTGAAGCTTTCTTT
CASSLTTTGPTEAFF
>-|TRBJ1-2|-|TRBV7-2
TGTGCCAGCAGCCCAGTATGGAGTGGCTACACCTTC
CASSPVWSGYTF
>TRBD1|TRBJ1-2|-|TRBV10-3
TGTGCCATCAGGGGACAGGGGGCATCGGGCTACACCTTC
CAIRGQGASGYTF
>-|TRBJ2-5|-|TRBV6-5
TGTGCCAGCAGTTCGGTCCAGGGATGGGGCCAAGAGACCCAGTACTTC
CASSSVQGWGQETQYF
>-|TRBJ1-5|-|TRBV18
TGTGCCAGCTCACGCGAGTTTAATCAGCCCCAGCATTTT
CASSREFNQPQHF
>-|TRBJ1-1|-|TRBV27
TGTGCCAGCAGTTTAATCCAGGGAAGGAACACTGAAGCTTTCTTT
CASSLIQGRNTEAFF
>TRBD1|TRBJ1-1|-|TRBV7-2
TGTGCCAGCACGGGCGGGACAGGGGCAATTAGGACTGAAGCTTTCTTT
CASTGGTGAIRTEAFF
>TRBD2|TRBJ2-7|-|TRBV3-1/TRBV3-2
TGTGCCAGCAGCCACCTACCGGGGGGACTAGCATCCTACGAGCAGTACTTC
CASSHLPGGLASYEQYF
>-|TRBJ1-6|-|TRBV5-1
TGCGCCAGCAGCCTACGAGCAACCTATAATTCACCCCTCCACTTT
CASSLRATYNSPLHF
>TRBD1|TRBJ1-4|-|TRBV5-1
TGCGCCAGCAGCTTGACAGGGGGCAGGGAAAAACTGTTTTTT
CASSLTGGREKLFF
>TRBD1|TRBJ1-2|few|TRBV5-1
TGCGCCAGCAGCTTCAACGACAGGGGGAGCTATGGCTACACCTTC
CASSFNDRGSYGYTF
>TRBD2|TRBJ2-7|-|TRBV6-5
TGTGCCAGCAGTTTTCTAGCGGGAGCCTCCTACGAGCAGTACTTC
CASSFLAGASYEQYF
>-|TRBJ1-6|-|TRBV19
TGTGCCAGTCGCCAAGCACCGAGCTCCTATAATTCACCCCTCCACTTT
CASRQAPSSYNSPLHF
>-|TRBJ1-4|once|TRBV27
TGTGCCAGCAGTTTATACGGCGGGGTTGGAGAGGAACTGTTTTTT
CASSLYGGVGEELFF
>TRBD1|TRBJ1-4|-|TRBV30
TGTGCCTGGAGTGTCCTCGGACAGGTTAACGAAAAACTGTTTTTT
CAWSVLGQVNEKLFF
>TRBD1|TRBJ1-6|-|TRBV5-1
TGCGCCAGCAGCTTGGGACAGGGGACTTCACCCCTCCACTTT
CASSLGQGTSPLHF
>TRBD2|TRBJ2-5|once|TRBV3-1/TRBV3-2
TGTGCCAGCAGCCCCCGGACTAGCGGGATGAGGGAGACCCAGTACTTC
CASSPRTSGMRETQYF
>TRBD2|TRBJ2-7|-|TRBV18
TGTGCCAGCTCACCAGAGGTAGCGGGGACCTACGAGCAGTACTTC
CASSPEVAGTYEQYF
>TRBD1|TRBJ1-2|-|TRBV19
TGTGCCAGTAGTGGGACAGGGGGACTTGGCTACACCTTC
CASSGTGGLGYTF
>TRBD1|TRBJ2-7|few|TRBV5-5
TGTGCCAGCAGCGCGGGACAGGGGTTTCACGAGCAGTACTTC
CASSAGQGFHEQYF
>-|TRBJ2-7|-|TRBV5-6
TGTGCCAGCAGCTTGGGGGGCAGGGAGGTTGGAAACGAGCAGTACTTC
CASSLGGREVGNEQYF
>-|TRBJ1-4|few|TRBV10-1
TGCGCCAGCTCCTCCGGACAGAATAATGAAAAACTGTTTTTT
CASSSGQNNEKLFF